This TCR beta chain originates from a study of blood T cell repertoires in COVID-19. Whole-study context: Cohort 3 donors were reported recovered after two negative PCRs, clearance, or symptom resolution. Nucleic acid was either cDNA or gDNA, and it came from T cells, B-cell-depleted T cells, or PBMCs.

Profiled with immunoSEQ multiplex PCR; TCRdb holds only in-frame clones, not every one. Of 150,000 to 200,000 clones in the sample, 65% to 80% were seen once. Per germline, CDR1 SGHDT and CDR2 YYEEEE. The CDR3 has 14 amino acids. V lost 4 bases and J 4 bases, leaving 12 bases between the germline ends. This TCR was sampled from a woman aged 65 to 85 in a cohort exposed to, infected with or recovered from COVID-19 (not recorded which). The sequencing sample was made of PBMCs or T cells enriched from blood (not recorded which). This rearrangement joins TRBV5-6 to TRBJ2-1; D is perhaps TRBD2 (5 bases). DNA of the CDR3: TGTGCCAGCAGCCTCTATGGGAGATACAATGAGCAGTTCTTC. Translation: CASSLYGRYNEQFF.